This T cell receptor (beta chain) was documented in a study of blood T cell repertoires in COVID-19. For the study at large: The study drew acute and convalescent COVID-19 samples from the United States, Italy and Spain. PBMCs, B-cell-depleted T cells, or T cells provided the cDNA or gDNA that made up the material.

The germline V gene encodes CDR1 SGHNT and CDR2 YYREEE (reference sequence). CDR3 length: 13 amino acids. Trimming cost V 0 bases and J 4 bases, with 5 bases left between them. Authors' data handling: The assay estimated nucleated cells by amplifying reference gene primers. The method was immunoSEQ multiplex PCR; TCRdb's version includes in-frame clones alone and lacks a portion of them. The V and J calls and the clone size are those of that table, but D and trimming were determined from the DNA. The repertoire holds 60,000 to 70,000 clones, with about 76% as singletons. This TCR came from a woman aged 80 or older with acute or convalescent COVID-19. V is TRBV5-4 and J is TRBJ1-3; D uncertain. What was sequenced was peripheral blood. CDR3 in amino acids: CASSLASGNTIYF. As DNA, the CDR3 is TGTGCCAGCAGCTTGGCGTCGGGAAACACCATATATTTT.